What follows are 24 T cell receptor beta chains derived from one specimen sequenced in a study of T cells in Graves' hyperthyroidism and ophthalmopathy. Amplification yielded TCR beta CDR3 regions, with RNA transcripts as the source. Researchers ran a first-round RT-PCR on the TCR CDR3 using the HTBI primer set. TCRdb itself ran the multiplex PCR reads through MiXCR, one entry per CDR3 protein. The profile covers roughly 530,000 distinct CDR3 sequences, with about 15% appearing a single time and approximately 15% taken by the ten largest. Material: blood. These TCRs come from a woman aged 18-29 years with Graves' ophthalmopathy.

The sample holds many counts of this clonotype. The chain has TRBV12-3 or TRBV12-4 and TRBJ2-5, with TRBD2 matching over 8 bases. CDR3 length: 14 amino acids. The J segment lost 5 bases and the V segment lost 9 bases, leaving 11 bases of the junction unmatched. The DNA for the CDR3 is TGTGCCAGTTCCCCCTCGGGGGGGATGGAGACCCAGTACTTC. This codes for CASSPSGGMETQYF.

The chain is built from TRBV5-4 and TRBJ2-1; 9 bases line up with TRBD2. Germline assignment: CDR1 SGHNT and CDR2 YYREEE (reference sequence). V lost 2 bases, J lost 4 bases, and 7 bases stayed unmatched. The CDR3 has 16 residues. CDR3 sequence reads: CASSLAGGTIYNEQFF. The CDR3 DNA is TGTGCCAGCAGCTTAGCGGGAGGCACGATTTACAATGAGCAGTTCTTC.

The J gene is TRBJ2-6, the V gene TRBV4-1, with D possibly being TRBD1 (6 bases). Trimming removed 4 bases from V and 2 bases from J, with 18 bases in between. This CDR3 is built from 18 residues. From germline, CDR1 is MGHRA and CDR2 YSYEKL. The CDR3 region is CASSRPQGSWAGANVLTF. The CDR3 DNA follows: TGCGCCAGCAGCCGCCCCCAGGGGTCCTGGGCTGGGGCCAACGTCCTGACTTTC.

The CDR3 DNA sequence: TGCAGTGCTAGCCGTAACACCGGGGAGCTGTTTTTT. Amino acid sequence: CSASRNTGELFF. The V call is TRBV20-1, the J call TRBJ2-2, with D uncertain. Germline V gives CDR1 DFQATT, CDR2 SNEGSKA (reference sequence). The CDR3 runs 12 residues. Between the trimmed V and J ends, which lost 3 bases and 2 bases, there was a span of 4 bases.

The chain uses TRBV20-1 and TRBJ2-1; TRBD2 is a possible D gene (6 bases). This CDR3 spans 19 amino acids. Trimming left V 5 bases short and J 0 bases short, with 26 bases between. Germline assignment: CDR1 DFQATT and CDR2 SNEGSKA (reference sequence). The CDR3 spells CSAGNVPGLHRSSYNEQFF. The CDR3 nucleotides are TGCAGTGCTGGAAATGTCCCGGGACTTCACAGAAGCTCCTACAATGAGCAGTTCTTC.

Many counts were recorded for this clonotype. The V call is TRBV6-1, the J call TRBJ2-3, with 7 bases identical to TRBD1. Germline assignment: CDR1 MNHNS and CDR2 SASEGT. This CDR3 has 15 residues. The trim removed 6 bases at V and 2 bases at J, leaving 8 bases unmatched. The CDR3 region has the DNA TGTGCCAGCAGGGACAGGAAGGGTTTCACAGATACGCAGTATTTT. Residues: CASRDRKGFTDTQYF.

V gene TRBV2 combines with J gene TRBJ1-6, with D unclear. V was trimmed by 1 base and J by 5 bases, leaving 9 bases between them. Germline CDR1 and CDR2: SNHLY and FYNNEI. The CDR3 length is 15 residues. The CDR3 region has the DNA TGTGCCAGCAGTGAAGTAGCAGAGAATAATTCACCCCTCCACTTT. Amino acid sequence: CASSEVAENNSPLHF. The full variable domain, completed using reference TRBV2 and TRBJ1-6, is EPEVTQTPSHQVTQMGQEVILRCVPISNHLYFYWYRQILGQKVEFLVSFYNNEISEKSEIFDDQFSVERPDGSNFTLKIRSTKLEDSAMYFCASSEVAENNSPLHFGNGTRLTVT.

This clonotype was counted a few times. The V gene is TRBV6-1, the J gene TRBJ1-5; TRBD1 might be the D (6 bases). The ends were cut back, 5 bases at V and 5 bases at J, with 10 bases in the middle. This CDR3 has 13 amino acids. Germline CDR1 is MNHNS and CDR2 is SASEGT. CDR3 amino acids: CASSSHRDQPQHF. CDR3 sequence (DNA): TGTGCCAGCAGTTCCCACAGGGATCAGCCCCAGCATTTT.

The chain recombines TRBV28 with TRBJ1-6; TRBD1 aligns across 9 bases. Per germline, CDR1 MDHEN and CDR2 SYDVKM. The V gene end was trimmed by 1 base and the J gene end by 11 bases; junction bases not matched to a gene: 12. The CDR3 is 17 residues long. The CDR3 loop is CASSLLVGTGRSAPLHF. The CDR3 nucleotides are TGTGCCAGCAGTTTATTAGTAGGGACAGGGCGGTCGGCACCCCTCCACTTT.

This clonotype has just a few counts. The V and J genes are TRBV27 and TRBJ2-1; 9 nucleotides align to TRBD1. Trimming at V came to 4 bases and at J to 2 bases, leaving 3 bases not matched to a gene. Per germline, CDR1 MNHEY and CDR2 SMNVEV (reference sequence). This CDR3 has 15 residues. CDR3 nucleotides: TGTGCCAGCAGTTGGGACAGGGCGGCCTACAATGAGCAGTTCTTC. The encoded protein is CASSWDRAAYNEQFF.

V usage is TRBV5-6 and J usage is TRBJ1-1; maybe TRBD1 (6 bases). The CDR3 contains 14 residues. Between the trimmed V and J ends, which lost 1 base and 3 bases, there was a span of 10 bases. Germline V lookup: CDR1 SGHDT, CDR2 YYEEEE. DNA for the CDR3: TGTGCCAGCAGCTTGCTGGGGGGCCACACTGAAGCTTTCTTT. Protein sequence: CASSLLGGHTEAFF.

The genes are TRBV9 and TRBJ1-2; D is perhaps TRBD1 (5 bases). The ends were cut back, 3 bases at V and 2 bases at J, with 17 bases in the middle. The germline V gene encodes CDR1 SGDLS and CDR2 YYNGEE. CDR3 length: 16 residues. CDR3 bases: TGTGCCAGCAGCGCCAGGAATATCCCAGGGAACTATGGCTACACCTTC. This encodes CASSARNIPGNYGYTF.

The chain recombines TRBV19 with TRBJ2-1, with D unresolved. In germline, CDR1 is LNHDA, CDR2 SQIVND (reference sequence). Trimming pared 7 bases from V and 2 bases from J, leaving 9 bases between. This CDR3 spans 13 amino acids. The CDR3 region has the DNA TGTGCCAGTACCGCCCTTACCTACAATGAGCAGTTCTTC. Encoded protein: CASTALTYNEQFF.

Here the CDR3 DNA reads TGTGCCAGCAGCCGTGGGACAGCCCCTTACAATGAGCAGTTCTTC. This gives the protein CASSRGTAPYNEQFF. The rearrangement joins TRBV27 to TRBJ2-1, with 7 bases fitting TRBD1. This CDR3 comprises 15 residues. The germline CDR1 and CDR2 sequences are MNHEY and SMNVEV (reference sequence). Trimming removed 6 bases from V and 4 bases from J; junction bases left unmatched: 9.

Ten or more counts support this clonotype. The chain combines TRBV28 with TRBJ1-2; the D gene is possibly TRBD1 (6 bases). The V end lost 8 bases, the J end lost 2 bases, and 27 bases lay between the germline ends. CDR1 is MDHEN and CDR2 is SYDVKM in the germline V gene. The CDR3 is made up of 18 amino acids. CDR3 in amino acids: CASASPGGYLLINYGYTF. The CDR3 DNA follows: TGTGCCAGCGCCAGCCCGGGGGGCTACCTACTGATAAACTATGGCTACACCTTC.

In this sample, this clonotype turned up many times. The chain employs TRBV6-1 and TRBJ1-1, with D tentatively TRBD1 (6 bases). This CDR3 comprises 13 residues. The germline V gene has CDR1 MNHNS and CDR2 SASEGT. Trimming pared 6 bases from V and 4 bases from J, leaving 12 bases between. The CDR3 sequence is CASRGQTGTEAFF. The CDR3 coding sequence is TGTGCCAGCAGAGGACAGACGGGCACTGAAGCTTTCTTT.

In this sample, this clonotype turned up many times. In DNA form, the CDR3 reads TGTGCCAGCAGTCAGACAGGGGCCGCTGGCTACACCTTC. Protein product: CASSQTGAAGYTF. V usage is TRBV6-1 and J usage is TRBJ1-2; 8 positions match TRBD1. This CDR3 is 13 amino acids long. Germline CDR1 and CDR2: MNHNS and SASEGT. The trim removed 5 bases at V and 7 bases at J, leaving 6 bases unmatched.

The sample holds many counts of this clonotype. CDR3 DNA: TGCGCCAGCAGCCTGGTTTGGAACTATGGCTACACCTTC. It encodes CASSLVWNYGYTF. The chain recombines TRBV5-1 with TRBJ1-2, with no clear D. The CDR3 totals 13 residues. Between the trimmed V and J ends, which lost 4 bases and 2 bases, there was a span of 9 bases. In germline, CDR1 is SGHRS, CDR2 YFSETQ.

At least ten counts were recorded for this clonotype. The chain recombines TRBV11-2 with TRBJ2-1, with 11 bases lining up with TRBD2. CDR3 length: 15 residues. V was clipped by 2 bases and J by 9 bases; unmatched bases: 6. CDR1 and CDR2 (germline): SGHAT, FQNNGV. In nucleotides, the CDR3 is TGTGCCAGCAGCTTATCCCTAGCGGGAGGTGCTGAGCAGTTCTTC. Translated: CASSLSLAGGAEQFF. The variable domain in full, completed from reference TRBV11-2 and TRBJ2-1, reads EAGVAQSPRYKIIEKRQSVAFWCNPISGHATLYWYQQILGQGPKLLIQFQNNGVVDDSQLPKDRFSAERLKGVDSTLKIQPAKLEDSAVYLCASSLSLAGGAEQFFGPGTRLTVL.

This clonotype was seen more than once but under ten times. The CDR3 loop reads CSAPGTDTQYF. As DNA, the CDR3 is TGCAGTGCTCCTGGAACGGATACGCAGTATTTT. This rearrangement joins TRBV20-1 to TRBJ2-3, with D unclear. The CDR3 is made up of 11 amino acids. CDR1 and CDR2 (germline): DFQATT, SNEGSKA (reference sequence). Deletions cut 5 bases from V and 6 bases from J, with 9 bases between.

This clonotype appeared many times. The chain combines TRBV18 with TRBJ1-6; D is unclear. Trimming left V 1 base short and J 8 bases short, with 12 bases between. Germline V CDR1 and CDR2: KGHSH, LQKENI. This CDR3 spans 15 amino acids. The CDR3 DNA sequence: TGTGCCAGCTCACCACGACCCCCAAGGGATTCACCCCTCCACTTT. Protein product: CASSPRPPRDSPLHF.

The sample holds many counts of this clonotype. This chain joins TRBV10-3 and TRBJ2-3; 15 bases map to TRBD2. V shed 4 bases, J shed 2 bases, and the junction held 4 bases outside the gene matches. There are 17 residues in the CDR3. Germline V gives CDR1 ENHRY, CDR2 SYGVKD. CDR3 protein: CAISGGTSGGLTDTQYF. Written as DNA, the CDR3 is TGTGCCATCAGTGGGGGGACTAGCGGGGGGCTCACAGATACGCAGTATTTT.

The gene calls are TRBV3-1 and TRBJ2-2; possibly TRBD2 for D (6 bases). The CDR3 has 17 amino acids. V was clipped by 1 base and J by 6 bases, with 18 bases between them. The germline CDR1 and CDR2 sequences are LGHDT and YNNKEL (reference sequence). The DNA for the CDR3 is TGTGCCAGCAGCCAAGGGACGGGAGTGACGGGGGCCGGGGAGCTGTTTTTT. It specifies CASSQGTGVTGAGELFF.

The J gene is TRBJ2-1, the V gene TRBV4-3, with 9 bases identical to TRBD2. Germline lookup yields CDR1 LGHNA and CDR2 YSLEER. This CDR3 region has 15 residues. V trimming: 1 base; J trimming: 8 bases; junction bases outside the gene matches: 6. DNA of the CDR3: TGCGCCAGCAGCCAAGTAGCGGGAGCTGTCTATGAGCAGTTCTTC. This translates into CASSQVAGAVYEQFF.